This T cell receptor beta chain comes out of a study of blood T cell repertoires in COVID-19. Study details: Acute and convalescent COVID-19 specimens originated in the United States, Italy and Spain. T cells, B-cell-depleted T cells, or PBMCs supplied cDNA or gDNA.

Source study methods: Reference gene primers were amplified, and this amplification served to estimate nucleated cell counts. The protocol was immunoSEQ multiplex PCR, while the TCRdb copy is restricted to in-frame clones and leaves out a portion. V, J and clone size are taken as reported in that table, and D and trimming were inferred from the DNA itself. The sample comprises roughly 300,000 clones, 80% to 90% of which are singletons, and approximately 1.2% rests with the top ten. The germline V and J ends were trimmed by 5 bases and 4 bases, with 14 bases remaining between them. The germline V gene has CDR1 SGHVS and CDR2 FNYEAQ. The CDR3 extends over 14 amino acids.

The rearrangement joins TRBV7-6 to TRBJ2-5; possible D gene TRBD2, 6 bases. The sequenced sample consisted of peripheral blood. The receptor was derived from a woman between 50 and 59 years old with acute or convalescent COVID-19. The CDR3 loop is CASSRLLAGETQYF. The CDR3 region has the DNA TGTGCCAGCAGCCGCTTACTAGCCGGAGAGACCCAGTACTTC.